This T cell receptor (beta chain) was documented in a study of CD8+CD57+ T cells in acquired aplastic anemia. Overall study context: CD4+ and CD8+ cells, once sorted, gave DNA averaging roughly 3.2 ug.

V was shortened by 5 bases and J by 4 bases, with 17 bases between the two germline ends. The V gene's germline CDR1 is SGHAT and CDR2 FQNNGV. The length of the CDR3 is 15 residues. Study outcomes and limitations: Patients showed no significant difference from controls in CD8+ Simpson's diversity. There were roughly 30 CD8+ CDR3 sequences that occurred in both patients and controls.

This clonotype has just a few counts. Its antigen is currently unknown. CDR3 and TCR beta VDJ profiling relied on genomic DNA as the template. A single record per CDR3 protein comes from TCRdb applying MiXCR to the reads. The sample lists hundreds of thousands of distinct CDR3 sequences, around 33% occurring once. Sequencing involved patients with CD8+CD57+ cell expansion previously shown by flow cytometry. V usage is TRBV11-2 and J usage is TRBJ1-1; a weak D match, TRBD1 (5 bases). The origin of this receptor is a human donor with aplastic anemia. What was sequenced was sorted CD4+, CD8+, or CD8+CD57+ T cells (not recorded which) from PBMCs. For the CDR3, the DNA is TGTGCCAGCAGCCCAGGCGTTGGGGCGGGCACTGAAGCTTTCTTT. Encoded protein: CASSPGVGAGTEAFF.